Sequencing of this T cell receptor (beta chain) was carried out in a study of T cells in Graves' hyperthyroidism and ophthalmopathy. Study outcomes and limitations: Stable hyperthyroidism was separated from ophthalmopathy by a model based on 13 V-J features. Most expanded thyroid clonotypes above 0.001 recurred in blood.

Trimming took 1 base from V and 4 from J, leaving 7 bases between them. The germline V gene has CDR1 SGHAT and CDR2 FQNNGV. The CDR3 is 13 residues long. TCR beta CDR3 regions were amplified from RNA. The HTBI primer set was used in a first-round RT-PCR of the TCR CDR3. Using its own MiXCR run on the multiplex PCR reads, TCRdb lists one record per CDR3 protein. The sample records some 250,000 distinct CDR3 sequences, about 15% being singletons. The table lists this clonotype with many counts. As yet, its antigen is unknown. The TCR originated in a woman aged 40 to 50 with Graves' hyperthyroidism that later progressed to Graves' ophthalmopathy. This rearrangement joins TRBV11-2 to TRBJ2-5; tentative D call: TRBD2 (5 bases). What was sequenced was blood. The CDR3 DNA reads TGTGCCAGCAGCTTAGTTGGGAGAGAGACCCAGTACTTC. It encodes CASSLVGRETQYF.